The source of this TCR beta chain is a study of cytomegalovirus exposure and HLA in healthy donors (dated by TCRdb to about 2017). As for the study more broadly: According to an earlier analysis of 587 of the donors, about 179 million T cells yielded over 100 million unique TCR beta sequences and 250 to 350 Gb of sequence data. Class I and class II HLA loci were covered by the typing at four-digit resolution. Of the 350 to 450 genotyped donors, 81% were placed in the genetic ancestry cluster associated with self-reported Caucasian donors. The study profiled the T cell repertoires of approximately 700 subjects by immunosequencing and related them to cytomegalovirus serostatus. About 280 gigabases of sequencing data and around 88 million unique TCR sequences made up an early release that covered 500 to 700 HLA-typed donors. The study was designed to test whether signatures of past pathogen exposure could be identified by cataloging public T cell receptors. Across around 400 genotyped donors of the cohort, an average of approximately 240,000 unique TCR beta nucleotide sequences per donor were sequenced, and 15% to 20% of those sequences were non-productive. A later analysis re-examined previously published TCR beta repertoires from just over 650 donors and added high-resolution HLA genotyping to investigate patterns of TCR occurrence. In addition to the first cohort of approximately 650 subjects, a separate validation cohort of approximately 110 different subjects was used. An earlier analysis of 587 of the donors applied high-throughput TCR beta sequencing to assess whether each TCR beta V gene segment acted as functional or pseudogenic. Alongside the repertoire data, information on donor age, sex, ethnicity and CMV serostatus was compiled. Rather than drawing on any new phenotypic data, the later analysis identified candidate immune exposures from TCR beta sequences and the way those sequences occurred across donors. Typing coverage varied by locus: about 620-640 donors for A, B, C, DRB1 and DQB1; roughly 560 for DQA1; 600 to 610 for DPA1; roughly 450 for DPB1. In a later genetic analysis, genome-wide SNP genotypes for about 60% of the 666 donors were used, and that subset was treated as a discovery cohort. Every repertoire in the discovery cohort had been generated on one and the same sequencing platform. Roughly five DR-DQ haplotypes were handled as single units for association and clustering because linkage in the cohort was strong. The study combined high-throughput TCR immunosequencing, statistical association of individual TCRs with disease status, and machine learning to predict cytomegalovirus infection status.

This clone was seen a single time. Its antigen is still unknown. Base qualities were left out, and no much larger clone turns up one base away. The cohort was made up of 500 to 850 healthy bone marrow donors. At the time of sampling, all cohort members were nominally healthy, though unrecorded immune exposures were likely present. The donor tested CMV seronegative and was one of the 352 seronegative cohort members. Every donor gave a peripheral blood sample, and the peripheral blood mononuclear cells from that sample were used for TCR beta sequencing. The Qiagen DNeasy Blood Extraction Kit was used to extract genomic DNA from the blood cell samples. Study-wide findings and limitations: Most TCR sequences were seen in very few donors, while some public TCRs were found in many individuals. The sequencing pipeline was judged likely to have produced a cluster of highly shared sequence variants as a technical artifact. According to a later analysis, parvovirus B19, influenza, CMV and Epstein-Barr virus appeared linked to several top co-occurrence clusters. In this cohort, only TCR beta chains were sequenced, and detectable features were limited by the absence of alpha or paired-chain data. Assigning TCR associations to individual alleles was difficult when HLA alleles, especially DR and DQ, strongly co-occurred. According to a later analysis, most CMV-associated TCR beta chains appeared to be HLA-restricted, and the HLA associations seemed to be driven largely by CMV exposure. Broadly in line with IMGT annotations, most TCR beta V segments showed up in productive rearrangements about 87% or about 30% of the time in an earlier analysis of approximately 640 of the donors. At a false discovery rate of 0.05, a later analysis linked 16,000 or so TCR beta sequences to specific HLA alleles. In a later analysis, HLA-associated TCR beta chains showed more clonal expansion and lower generation probabilities than non-associated chains that were equally common. Because HLA typing was missing for some donors at each locus, association tests included only the typed subset. In vitro tests confirmed that three of the cytomegalovirus-associated TCR beta chains recognize cytomegalovirus antigens. A total of around 150 TCR beta chains were listed by the study as associated with cytomegalovirus. Sequencing depth was assumed to be roughly uniform across donors in the presence/absence analyses, though that assumption may not hold. In a later genetic analysis, fewer N-insertions in productive TCRs were reported among donors in an Asian-associated ancestry cluster than the roughly 700-donor mean. The classifier was reported to diagnose cytomegalovirus status with high specificity and sensitivity in both the original and validation cohorts. The earlier analysis of some 540 of the donors excluded about 16 rarely observed V segments, including chromosome 9 orphons, because counts were too low. V-gene and J-gene trimming of TCR beta chains was associated with a missense DCLRE1C variant in a later genetic analysis, and the association was replicated in an independent cohort. A further reported finding was that TCR beta sequences accurately predicted the HLA-A and HLA-B alleles for most subjects in the first cohort. The authors suggested that the approach could potentially be generalized to other disease states and immunological phenotypes. Linkage disequilibrium might explain the correlated functional status among segregating V segments, but an unknown experimental factor could not be ruled out. Immune exposure information for the cohort was limited to CMV serostatus. In a later analysis, the rate of TCR association differed among HLA loci, with DRB1 alleles having the most associated TCRs and HLA-C alleles having the fewest.

The library was generated by the immunoSEQ multiplex PCR assay. For the multiplex PCR, a mixture combining 60 forward primers for TCR Vbeta segments and 13 reverse primers for TCR Jbeta segments was used. The CDR3 region of rearranged TCR beta genes was amplified from genomic DNA by a multiplex PCR assay. Amplified TCR beta libraries were sequenced as 87-base-pair reads on the Illumina HiSeq System. The study's own analysis went as follows. In a later analysis, tens of millions of unique TCR beta chains were counted across the roughly 670 repertoires, and about 10 million of these chains were shared by at least two donors. A nearest-neighbor algorithm error-corrected the raw reads and collapsed the reads into unique sequences, merging closely related sequences to remove PCR and sequencing errors. To assign V, D and J gene segments, CDR3 sequences were aligned to IMGT reference sequences. For a sequence to be retained, at least a six-nucleotide match to both a V gene segment and a J gene segment was required. Rearrangements were called productive when the CDR3 lacked stop codons and stayed in frame with V and J; all others were non-productive. Following IMGT convention, CDR3 was defined as the stretch from the second conserved V-encoded cysteine up to the conserved J-encoded phenylalanine. Sequences without an unambiguous match to a single V gene segment were excluded from the earlier analysis of approximately 560 of the donors. An earlier analysis of about 590 of the donors classified V segments as functional when productive rearrangements were above 56.7% and as segregating when the standard deviation between donors was above 5%. A statistical classification framework was developed to diagnose cytomegalovirus status using the catalog of TCR beta chain sequences. A later analysis assigned V and J genes by comparing TCR nucleotide sequences with IMGT/GENE-DB human TR gene sequences. Using the TCRdist pipeline, a later analysis assigned CDR3 sequences along with most-parsimonious VDJ recombination scenarios. In a later analysis, each TCR beta chain was defined by its CDR3 amino acid sequence together with its V-gene family, and reads without a unique V-gene family were excluded. To address suspected cross-contamination and a sequencing artifact, a later analysis removed 450 to 700 highly shared, low-generation-probability nucleotide sequences. In a later analysis, a clonal expansion index was calculated for each public chain from normalized within-repertoire ranks of inferred template counts. In a later analysis, generation probabilities were computed using a VDJ recombination model fitted to out-of-frame rearrangements, and the results were checked against IGoR. Hypergeometric tests were used in a later analysis to score TCR-TCR, TCR-HLA and TCR-CMV co-occurrence, with a repertoire-size bias correction applied to the TCR pairs. False discovery rates were estimated in a later analysis by permuting HLA or CMV assignments 20 times. In a later analysis, co-occurring TCRs were grouped with DBSCAN, and TCRdist sequence similarity was added when clustering was performed within HLA-allele-positive subsets. Co-occurrence clustering excluded repertoires with fewer than 30,000 or more than 120,000 public chains, plus five with anomalous nucleotide sharing. Sourced from immuneACCESS, this table was stored by TCRdb with only in-frame sequences that have V and J called. A share of the clones is absent; for the studies checked, an unresolved V gene accounts for under half, and the remainder has no known explanation. Clonal size and the V and J genes are those of that table, whereas D and trimming came from the DNA. This sample holds more than 80,000 clones; roughly 69% were observed only once. The ten largest clones take up approximately 2.7% of the sample.

The TCR comes from a man in his fifties in good health and CMV-seronegative. The sequencing sample was made of PBMCs.

Read as DNA, the sequence is TGTGCCAGCACAGGGGATGGCTATGGCTACACCTTC. This is translated as CASTGDGYGYTF. Recombination joined TRBV2 with TRBJ1-2; TRBD1 might be the D gene, on 6 matching bases. Taken from the germline V gene, the CDR1 and CDR2 loops are SNHLY and FYNNEI. V drops 7 bases and J drops 4 bases, leaving 10 bases in between. The CDR3 has 12 amino acids, counting the end cysteine and phenylalanine. Just the 36-base CDR3 DNA is kept, in frame starting at base 1. This CDR3, with the reference TRBV2 and TRBJ1-2 proteins standing in past its ends, gives the full variable domain EPEVTQTPSHQVTQMGQEVILRCVPISNHLYFYWYRQILGQKVEFLVSFYNNEISEKSEIFDDQFSVERPDGSNFTLKIRSTKLEDSAMYFCASTGDGYGYTFGSGTRLTVV.